Listed below are T cell receptor beta chains from one sample, sequenced in a study of T cell responses to AZD1222 COVID-19 vaccine. TCRdb's copy holds only in-frame clones and misses some; the assay was immunoSEQ multiplex PCR. The sample has some 200,000 clones, around 90% seen once. Here the sequenced sample was peripheral blood, taken on day 0 of AZD1222 vaccination. These receptors were taken from an adult in good health. Each CDR3 is given with its conserved first and last residue. Fields, in order: CDR3 DNA, CDR3 protein, clone size, V gene, D gene, J gene. A D gene is named only where the DNA matches it firmly. Clone size is not always given. Where it is, it says once, few, many or a class for expanded clones.

TGTGCCAGTAGTGTTGGACAGGGGAAGGTAGATACGCAGTATTTT | CASSVGQGKVDTQYF | - | TRBV19 | TRBD1 | TRBJ2-3
TGTGCCTGGAGTGTACAGGGAAGACTTAATGAAAAACTGTTTTTT | CAWSVQGRLNEKLFF | - | TRBV30 | - | TRBJ1-4
TGTGCCAGCAGCCCGGACAGGGAAAGTTATCAGCCCCAGCATTTT | CASSPDRESYQPQHF | - | TRBV7-2 | TRBD1 | TRBJ1-5
TGTGCCAGCAGCCGCGAGGGTGAGCAGTTCTTC | CASSREGEQFF | - | TRBV3-1/TRBV3-2 | - | TRBJ2-1
TGTGCCACCAGTGATCAGACAGGGGGCCGCCATGGCTACACCTTC | CATSDQTGGRHGYTF | once | TRBV24-1 | TRBD1 | TRBJ1-2
TGTGCCAGCCGTCGACAGGCGAACACCGGGGAGCTGTTTTTT | CASRRQANTGELFF | - | TRBV28 | - | TRBJ2-2
TGTGCCAGCAGTTATTTGATAGGTGGCTACACCTTC | CASSYLIGGYTF | - | TRBV6-6 | - | TRBJ1-2
TGTGCCTGGAGAGCCACAGGAGGAAACACCATATATTTT | CAWRATGGNTIYF | - | TRBV30 | - | TRBJ1-3
TGCGCCAGCAGCCAAGACCTTGGCAGGGGGAAAAACATTCAGTACTTC | CASSQDLGRGKNIQYF | - | TRBV4-1 | TRBD1 | TRBJ2-4
TGTGCCAGCAGCGATTGGGGGGTGGCCTATGGCTACACCTTC | CASSDWGVAYGYTF | - | TRBV9 | - | TRBJ1-2
TGTGCCAGCAGGGGACAGGGGGGACCAACCGGGGAGCTGTTTTTT | CASRGQGGPTGELFF | - | TRBV2 | TRBD1 | TRBJ2-2
TGTGCCAGCAGCGCGAGGTTGGGACAGGGGTACTCCAATCAGCCCCAGCATTTT | CASSARLGQGYSNQPQHF | - | TRBV4-2 | TRBD1 | TRBJ1-5
TGTGCCAGTCGACCGGGAGCGACTGGAAACACCATATATTTT | CASRPGATGNTIYF | - | TRBV19 | - | TRBJ1-3
TGCGCCAGCAGCCAAGGGGTGGCCCAGGGGCTTGGAGCGGTGCGCATTCAGTACTTC | CASSQGVAQGLGAVRIQYF | - | TRBV4-3 | - | TRBJ2-4
TGTGCCAGCAGCACAAAACTAGCGGGGGATCAGGAGACCCAGTACTTC | CASSTKLAGDQETQYF | - | TRBV5-4 | TRBD2 | TRBJ2-5
TGTGCCAGCTCAGAGGACAGCTTCTATGGCTACACCTTC | CASSEDSFYGYTF | - | TRBV6-4 | - | TRBJ1-2
TGTGCCAGTCTAATAGCGGGAGTAAGTTCCTACAATGAGCAGTTCTTC | CASLIAGVSSYNEQFF | - | TRBV7-9 | TRBD2 | TRBJ2-1
TGTGCCAGCAGTTTAAAAAGGAGCTGGAGGATGAACACTGAAGCTTTCTTT | CASSLKRSWRMNTEAFF | - | TRBV28 | - | TRBJ1-1
TGTGCCAGCAGCCACGGCCGGGGACAGGGGGCCGGGGGCTACACCTTC | CASSHGRGQGAGGYTF | - | TRBV3-1/TRBV3-2 | TRBD1 | TRBJ1-2
TGTGCCAGCAGCTTGGTGGGATCGTACAATGAGCAGTTCTTC | CASSLVGSYNEQFF | - | TRBV11-2 | - | TRBJ2-1
TGTGCCAGCAGCCCGTTCACGACAGAAGAAGCTTTCTTT | CASSPFTTEEAFF | - | TRBV7-2 | - | TRBJ1-1
TGTGCCAGCAGCTTGGGGGTGTTGGAGCAGGGCTACACCTTC | CASSLGVLEQGYTF | once | TRBV5-4 | - | TRBJ1-2
TGTGCCAGTAGTATAACCCCAGGGGCGATCTCCTACGAGCAGTACTTC | CASSITPGAISYEQYF | - | TRBV19 | - | TRBJ2-7
TGTGCCAGCAGCCAAAAGGGGGTGGAGACCCAGTACTTC | CASSQKGVETQYF | once | TRBV3-1/TRBV3-2 | - | TRBJ2-5
TGTGCCAGCAGTAGCGGACAGGGAGGCCTGAACACTGAAGCTTTCTTT | CASSSGQGGLNTEAFF | - | TRBV6-2/TRBV6-3 | TRBD1 | TRBJ1-1
TGTGCCAGTGCGTATAGCGGGAGGGCCCCCGGGGAGCTGTTTTTT | CASAYSGRAPGELFF | - | TRBV19 | TRBD2 | TRBJ2-2
TGTGCCAGCAGTTACGGTACGGGGGGAACGACTGAAGCTTTCTTT | CASSYGTGGTTEAFF | - | TRBV6-2/TRBV6-3 | - | TRBJ1-1
TGTGCCAGCAGCGACCGACAGGTCCCTTACGAGCAGTACTTC | CASSDRQVPYEQYF | - | TRBV7-2 | - | TRBJ2-7
TGTGCCAGCAGCTACGACCTACAGGGTTACGAGCAGTACTTC | CASSYDLQGYEQYF | - | TRBV5-6 | - | TRBJ2-7
TGTGCCAGCCGGGACAGGGCCCCCTACAATGAGCAGTTCTTC | CASRDRAPYNEQFF | - | TRBV28 | TRBD1 | TRBJ2-1
TGTGCCAGCGCAACTAACTATGGCTACACCTTC | CASATNYGYTF | few | TRBV28 | - | TRBJ1-2
TGTGCCACCAGGAGCGGGGGGGCATCAAATGAGCAGTTCTTC | CATRSGGASNEQFF | - | TRBV19 | TRBD2 | TRBJ2-1